The 18 T cell receptor beta chains listed next were all sequenced from one sample in a study of technical replicates of blood from several donors. Libraries were prepared by immunoSEQ multiplex PCR; TCRdb keeps only in-frame clonotypes and omits some of them. The repertoire holds roughly 60,000 clones, over 85% seen once, with 3% in the top ten. The material sequenced was PBMCs. These receptors were obtained from a human donor in good health. Some clones in this sample may be carry-over from other donors' samples.

The chain employs TRBV19 and TRBJ2-7, with TRBD2 identical over 7 bases. Germline values: CDR1 LNHDA, CDR2 SQIVND (reference sequence). This CDR3 has 16 amino acids. V gave up 6 bases and J gave up 2 bases; unmatched junction bases: 13. The CDR3 loop reads CASRPFASGPTYEQYF. CDR3 nucleotide sequence: TGTGCCAGTAGGCCCTTCGCTAGCGGTCCTACCTACGAGCAGTACTTC.

V is TRBV2 and J is TRBJ2-3, with 7 nucleotides matching TRBD2. The CDR3 length is 16 residues. In germline, CDR1 is SNHLY, CDR2 FYNNEI. Losses at the gene ends were 3 bases for V and 2 bases for J; bases not matched to a gene: 8. CDR3 loop: CASSESAGVITDTQYF. CDR3 coding DNA: TGTGCCAGCAGTGAGTCGGCGGGAGTGATCACAGATACGCAGTATTTT.

The chain recombines TRBV5-4 with TRBJ2-7, with TRBD1 identical over 8 bases. Germline CDR1 SGHNT, CDR2 YYREEE (reference sequence). With 4 bases clipped from V and 7 bases from J, the junction kept 7 bases outside the gene matches. The CDR3 loop spans 13 amino acids. The CDR3 region has the DNA TGTGCCAGCAGCGTCCAGGGGGCTTGGGAGCAGTACTTC. Encoded protein: CASSVQGAWEQYF.

The J gene is TRBJ2-2, the V gene TRBV5-4, with TRBD1 matching over 10 bases. V gave up 7 bases and J gave up 5 bases; unmatched junction bases: 2. In germline, CDR1 is SGHNT, CDR2 YYREEE (reference sequence). The CDR3 has 13 amino acids. DNA of the CDR3: TGTGCCAGCTGGACAGGGGGAACCGGGGAGCTGTTTTTT. The encoded protein is CASWTGGTGELFF.

This clone was picked up one time. The rearrangement uses TRBV2 and TRBJ2-7, with TRBD2 matching over 8 bases. The CDR3 runs 18 residues. Germline values: CDR1 SNHLY, CDR2 FYNNEI. Trimming took 6 bases from V and 4 from J; bases not matched to a gene: 20. The CDR3 loop is CASRGVIGDSGKLYEQYF. In DNA, the CDR3 is TGTGCCAGCAGGGGAGTCATCGGGGATAGCGGGAAACTTTACGAGCAGTACTTC.

Notes on this clone: The sample contains more than one DNA sequence encoding this CDR3. The genes are TRBV4-1 and TRBJ1-5; weak D call: TRBD1 (6 bases). The CDR3 spans 13 residues. Looked up from germline, CDR1 is MGHRA and CDR2 is YSYEKL. Trimming left V 1 base short and J 6 bases short, with 7 bases between. The CDR3 nucleotides are TGCGCCAGCAGCCAAGGGGGGCGTCAGCCCCAGCATTTT. Translating it yields CASSQGGRQPQHF.

This clone was seen only a few times. The CDR3 DNA follows: TGTGCCAGCAGCTTTTATCAAATAGGTGACAGCAACTATGGCTACACCTTC. This translates into CASSFYQIGDSNYGYTF. This chain joins TRBV7-2 and TRBJ1-2, with D maybe TRBD1 (5 bases). This CDR3 has 17 amino acids. The germline gives CDR1 SGHTA, CDR2 FQGNSA. The germline V and J ends were trimmed by 3 bases and 2 bases, with 19 bases remaining between them.

On this clone itself: The sample holds other DNA sequences that translate to the same CDR3. The rearrangement uses TRBV7-9 and TRBJ1-4; 8 bases line up with TRBD1. Germline CDR1 is SEHNR and CDR2 is FQNEAQ (reference sequence). Unmatched junction bases numbered 0, after V lost 1 base and J lost 2 bases. The CDR3 extends over 15 amino acids. This chain's CDR3 is CASSLDRGTNEKLFF. The CDR3 bases are TGTGCCAGCAGCTTAGACAGGGGGACTAATGAAAAACTGTTTTTT. The variable domain in full, completed from reference TRBV7-9 and TRBJ1-4, reads DTGVSQNPRHKITKRGQNVTFRCDPISEHNRLYWYRQTLGQGPEFLTYFQNEAQLEKSRLLSDRFSAERPKGSFSTLEIQRTEQGDSAMYLCASSLDRGTNEKLFFGSGTQLSVL.

This chain links TRBV4-3 with TRBJ1-6; TRBD1 aligns across 7 bases. Trimming took 3 bases from V and 5 from J; bases not matched to a gene: 7. There are 16 residues in the CDR3. The germline CDR1 and CDR2 sequences are LGHNA and YSLEER. The CDR3 here is CASSQGSGTDNSPLHF. DNA for the CDR3: TGCGCCAGCAGCCAGGGCTCCGGGACAGATAATTCACCCCTCCACTTT.

This clone was seen a single time. This chain links TRBV19 with TRBJ1-1; 7 nucleotides agree with TRBD1. Germline values: CDR1 LNHDA, CDR2 SQIVND (reference sequence). Unmatched junction bases numbered 6, after V lost 4 bases and J lost 7 bases. This CDR3 region has 13 residues. CDR3 sequence reads: CASSTGQAGEAFF. CDR3 coding DNA: TGTGCCAGTAGTACCGGACAGGCGGGTGAAGCTTTCTTT. The entire variable domain, with the rest obtained from reference TRBV19 and TRBJ1-1, is as follows: DGGITQSPKYLFRKEGQNVTLSCEQNLNHDAMYWYRQDPGQGLRLIYYSQIVNDFQKGDIAEGYSVSREKKESFPLTVTSAQKNPTAFYLCASSTGQAGEAFFGQGTRLTVV.

The chain links TRBV12-2 to TRBJ2-1; the table's D gene call, TRBD1, was not cross checked with the DNA. TRBV12-2 is flagged as a pseudogene. This CDR3 contains 16 residues. The CDR3 DNA is TGTGCAAGTCGCTTCCCCCCCGGGACAGGTTACAATGAGCAGTTCTTC. Translation gives CASRFPPGTGYNEQFF.

The V gene is TRBV6-4, the J gene TRBJ2-3; possibly TRBD2 for D (5 bases). Trimming took off 8 bases at V and 4 bases at J, with 13 bases between the two ends. Germline CDR1 reads MRHNA; CDR2 reads SNTAGT. The CDR3 runs to 13 residues. The CDR3 sequence: CASARGSADTQYF. The CDR3 DNA sequence: TGTGCCAGCGCTCGGGGAAGCGCAGATACGCAGTATTTT.

This clone is labeled as medium-sized. The chain recombines TRBV6-6 with TRBJ1-1; TRBD1 agrees at 7 bases. The germline CDR1 and CDR2 sequences are MNHNY and SVGAGI (reference sequence). V trimming: 6 bases; J trimming: 1 base; junction bases outside the gene matches: 5. The CDR3 runs to 14 residues. In nucleotides, the CDR3 is TGTGCCAGCAGGCAACAGGGGACGAACACTGAAGCTTTCTTT. This sequence encodes CASRQQGTNTEAFF.

The chain recombines TRBV4-3 with TRBJ1-6; D may be TRBD1 (5 bases). The length of the CDR3 is 16 residues. The V end lost 0 bases, the J end lost 9 bases, and 15 bases lay between the germline ends. CDR1 is LGHNA and CDR2 is YSLEER in the germline V gene. This CDR3 is CASSQERSDGGSPLHF. CDR3 in DNA: TGCGCCAGCAGCCAAGAGAGAAGCGACGGGGGTTCACCCCTCCACTTT.

The V and J genes are TRBV12-5 and TRBJ1-2; 8 bases are a match to TRBD1. Germline V gene lookup returns CDR1 LGHNT and CDR2 FRNRAP. Losses at the gene ends were 6 bases for V and 4 bases for J; bases not matched to a gene: 10. The CDR3 runs 15 residues. For the CDR3, the DNA is TGTGCTAGTGGCTCCACGCCGGACAGGGCCTATGGCTACACCTTC. Its translation: CASGSTPDRAYGYTF.

The chain has TRBV2 and TRBJ2-1, with 10 bases lining up with TRBD2. Germline assignment: CDR1 SNHLY and CDR2 FYNNEI. The junction had 5 bases not matched to a gene; V was cut back by 2 bases and J by 16 bases. The CDR3 consists of 12 residues. Here the CDR3 DNA reads TGTGCCAGCAGTGAAACTAGCGGGACTCCCTTCTTC. Protein: CASSETSGTPFF.

The chain joins TRBV27 to TRBJ1-5, with D perhaps matching TRBD1 (5 bases). V was cut by 5 bases and J by 0 bases, with 14 bases left in between. The CDR3 covers 16 residues. CDR1 and CDR2 from the germline V gene are MNHEY and SMNVEV (reference sequence). CDR3 DNA sequence: TGTGCCAGCAGTCTCCTAGGGGATTATAGCAATCAGCCCCAGCATTTT. Translation: CASSLLGDYSNQPQHF.

The rearrangement uses TRBV7-3 and TRBJ2-3; TRBD2 matches 10 bases. The CDR3 loop spans 15 amino acids. V was clipped by 1 base and J by 4 bases; unmatched bases: 2. Germline values: CDR1 SGHTA, CDR2 FQGTGA. The CDR3 is CASSLNSGGADTQYF. The CDR3 DNA follows: TGTGCCAGCAGCTTAAACAGCGGGGGGGCAGATACGCAGTATTTT.